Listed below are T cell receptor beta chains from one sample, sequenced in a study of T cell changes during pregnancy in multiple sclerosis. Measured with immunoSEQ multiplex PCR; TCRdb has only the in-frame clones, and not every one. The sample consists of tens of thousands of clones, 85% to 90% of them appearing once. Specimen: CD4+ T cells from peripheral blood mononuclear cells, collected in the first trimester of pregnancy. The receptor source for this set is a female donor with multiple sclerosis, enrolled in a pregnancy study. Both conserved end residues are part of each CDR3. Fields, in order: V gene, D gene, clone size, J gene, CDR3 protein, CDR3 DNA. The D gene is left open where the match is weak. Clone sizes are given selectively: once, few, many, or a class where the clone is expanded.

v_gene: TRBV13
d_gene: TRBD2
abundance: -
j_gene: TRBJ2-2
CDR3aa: CASSSSSGSVTGELFF
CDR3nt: TGTGCCAGCAGCTCCTCTAGCGGGAGCGTAACCGGGGAGCTGTTTTTT

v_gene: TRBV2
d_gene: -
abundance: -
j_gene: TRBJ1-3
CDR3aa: CASSEGASTIYF
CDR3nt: TGTGCCAGCAGTGAAGGGGCTTCCACCATATATTTT

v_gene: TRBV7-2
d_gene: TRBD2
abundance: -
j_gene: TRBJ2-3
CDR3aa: CASTGGGREYF
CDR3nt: TGTGCCAGCACCGGGGGGGGTAGGGAGTATTTT

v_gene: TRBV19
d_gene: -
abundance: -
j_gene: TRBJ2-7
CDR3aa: CASSTSLWTPYVEQYF
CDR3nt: TGTGCCAGTAGTACATCGCTGTGGACACCCTACGTGGAGCAGTACTTC

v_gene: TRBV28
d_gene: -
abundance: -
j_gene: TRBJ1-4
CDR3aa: CASSSAGFGNEKLFF
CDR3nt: TGTGCCAGCAGTTCCGCAGGGTTCGGTAATGAAAAACTGTTTTTT

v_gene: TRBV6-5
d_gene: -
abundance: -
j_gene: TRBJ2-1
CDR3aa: CASSPRSYNEQFF
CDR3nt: TGTGCCAGCAGCCCTAGGAGCTACAATGAGCAGTTCTTC

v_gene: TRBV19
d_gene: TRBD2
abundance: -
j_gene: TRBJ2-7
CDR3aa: CASSIPGGPYEQYF
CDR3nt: TGTGCCAGTAGTATACCGGGAGGGCCCTACGAGCAGTACTTC

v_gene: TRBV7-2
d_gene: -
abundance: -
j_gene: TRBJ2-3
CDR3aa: CASSKLSTDTQYF
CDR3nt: TGTGCCAGCAGCAAGCTTAGCACAGATACGCAGTATTTT

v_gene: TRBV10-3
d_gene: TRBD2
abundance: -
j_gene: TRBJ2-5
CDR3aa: CAISAFLAALETQYF
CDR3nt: TGTGCCATCAGTGCGTTTCTAGCGGCACTAGAGACCCAGTACTTC

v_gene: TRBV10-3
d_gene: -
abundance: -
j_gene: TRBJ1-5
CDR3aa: CAISTGRGNQPQHF
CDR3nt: TGTGCCATCAGTACAGGGAGGGGCAATCAGCCCCAGCATTTT

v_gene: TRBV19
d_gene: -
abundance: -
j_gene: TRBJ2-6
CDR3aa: CASSTPGTGANVLTF
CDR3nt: TGTGCCAGTAGTACCCCAGGTACCGGGGCCAACGTCCTGACTTTC

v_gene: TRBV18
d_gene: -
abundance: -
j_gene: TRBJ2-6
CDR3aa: CASSPRAGPGANVLTF
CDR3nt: TGTGCCAGCTCACCGAGGGCGGGGCCAGGGGCCAACGTCCTGACTTTC

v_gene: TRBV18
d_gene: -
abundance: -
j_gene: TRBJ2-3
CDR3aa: CASSGGTDTQYF
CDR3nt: TGTGCCAGCTCAGGAGGCACAGATACGCAGTATTTT

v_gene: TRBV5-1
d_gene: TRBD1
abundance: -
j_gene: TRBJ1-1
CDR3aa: CASSRTGWDTEAFF
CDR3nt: TGCGCCAGCAGCCGGACAGGGTGGGACACTGAAGCTTTCTTT

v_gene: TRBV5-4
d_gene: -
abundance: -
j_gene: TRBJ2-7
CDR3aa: CASSSGQAGREQYF
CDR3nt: TGTGCCAGCAGCTCCGGTCAGGCGGGCCGCGAGCAGTACTTC

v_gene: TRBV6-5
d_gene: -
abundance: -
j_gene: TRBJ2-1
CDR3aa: CASKKDTLISNEQFF
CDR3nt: TGTGCCAGCAAAAAAGACACTCTGATCTCCAATGAGCAGTTCTTC

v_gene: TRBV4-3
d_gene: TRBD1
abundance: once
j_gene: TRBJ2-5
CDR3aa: CASSRGQGQETQYF
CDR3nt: TGCGCCAGCAGCCGAGGACAGGGGCAGGAGACCCAGTACTTC

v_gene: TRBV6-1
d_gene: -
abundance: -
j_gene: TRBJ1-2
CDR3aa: CASSEQGQDGYTF
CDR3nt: TGTGCCAGCAGTGAACAGGGTCAAGATGGCTACACCTTC

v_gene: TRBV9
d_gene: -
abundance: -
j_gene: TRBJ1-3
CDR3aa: CASSYPDKSGNTIYF
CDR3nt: TGTGCCAGCAGCTACCCGGACAAATCTGGAAACACCATATATTTT

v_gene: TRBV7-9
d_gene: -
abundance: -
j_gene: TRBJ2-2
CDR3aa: CASSPITGELFF
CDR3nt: TGTGCCAGCAGCCCAATCACCGGGGAGCTGTTTTTT

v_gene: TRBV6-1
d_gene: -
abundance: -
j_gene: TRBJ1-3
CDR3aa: CASKASGVDGNTIYF
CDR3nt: TGTGCCAGCAAGGCAAGCGGGGTGGATGGAAACACCATATATTTT

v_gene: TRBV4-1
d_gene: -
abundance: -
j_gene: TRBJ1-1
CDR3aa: CASSQDGLFAFF
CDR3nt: TGCGCCAGCAGCCAAGATGGACTTTTCGCTTTCTTT

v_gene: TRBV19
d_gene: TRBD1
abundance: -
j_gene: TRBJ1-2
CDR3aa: CASMDRMGYGYTF
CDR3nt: TGTGCCAGTATGGACAGGATGGGCTATGGCTACACCTTC

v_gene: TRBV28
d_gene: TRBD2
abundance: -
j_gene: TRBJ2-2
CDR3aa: CASSLLAGSGTGELFF
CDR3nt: TGTGCCAGCAGTTTACTAGCGGGAAGTGGAACCGGGGAGCTGTTTTTT

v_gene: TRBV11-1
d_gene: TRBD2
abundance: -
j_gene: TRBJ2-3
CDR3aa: CASSYGLAGGADTQYF
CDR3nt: TGTGCCAGCAGCTACGGACTAGCGGGGGGGGCAGATACGCAGTATTTT

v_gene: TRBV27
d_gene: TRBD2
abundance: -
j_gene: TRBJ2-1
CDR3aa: CASSFLSSGSYNEQFF
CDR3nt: TGTGCCAGCAGTTTCCTTAGTAGCGGGTCCTACAATGAGCAGTTCTTC

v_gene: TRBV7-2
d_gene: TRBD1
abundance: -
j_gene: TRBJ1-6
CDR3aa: CASRVQGFESSPLHF
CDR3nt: TGTGCCAGCAGGGTACAGGGGTTCGAAAGTTCACCCCTCCACTTT

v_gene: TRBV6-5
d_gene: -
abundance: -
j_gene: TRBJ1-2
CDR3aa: CASRPDRTYGYTF
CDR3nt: TGTGCCAGCAGACCTGACAGAACCTATGGCTACACCTTC

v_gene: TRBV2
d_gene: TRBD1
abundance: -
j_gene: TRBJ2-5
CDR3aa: CASSGYRGGETQYF
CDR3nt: TGTGCCAGCAGTGGCTACAGGGGCGGAGAGACCCAGTACTTC

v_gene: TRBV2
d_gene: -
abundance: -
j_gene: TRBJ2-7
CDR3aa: CASSDPRLRSYEQYF
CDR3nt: TGTGCCAGCAGTGATCCGAGGTTGCGGTCCTACGAGCAGTACTTC

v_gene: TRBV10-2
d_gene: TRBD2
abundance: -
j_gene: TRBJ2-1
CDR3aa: CASGSGRVNNEQFF
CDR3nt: TGCGCCAGCGGGAGCGGGAGGGTCAACAATGAGCAGTTCTTC

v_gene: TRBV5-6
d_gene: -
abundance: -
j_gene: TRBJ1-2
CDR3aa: CASSLGTMSGYTF
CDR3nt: TGTGCCAGCAGCTTGGGGACAATGTCCGGCTACACCTTC

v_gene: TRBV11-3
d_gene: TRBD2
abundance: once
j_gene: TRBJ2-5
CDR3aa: CASSTGTSGYQETQYF
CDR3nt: TGTGCCAGCAGCACCGGGACTAGCGGGTACCAAGAGACCCAGTACTTC

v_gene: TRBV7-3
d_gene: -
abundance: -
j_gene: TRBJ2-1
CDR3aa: CASSPYREHNEQFF
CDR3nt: TGTGCCAGCAGCCCGTACAGGGAGCACAATGAGCAGTTCTTC

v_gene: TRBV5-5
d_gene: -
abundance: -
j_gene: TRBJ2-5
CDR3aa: CASSYSRETQYF
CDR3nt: TGTGCCAGCAGCTATAGTAGAGAGACCCAGTACTTC

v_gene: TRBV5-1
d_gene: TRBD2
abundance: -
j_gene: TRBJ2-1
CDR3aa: CASSPRASGSNEQFF
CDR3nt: TGCGCCAGCAGCCCCCGGGCTAGCGGGAGTAACGAGCAGTTCTTC

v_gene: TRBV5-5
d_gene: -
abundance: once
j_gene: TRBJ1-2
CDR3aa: CASSSNGAYYGYTF
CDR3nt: TGTGCCAGCAGTTCCAATGGGGCTTACTATGGCTACACCTTC

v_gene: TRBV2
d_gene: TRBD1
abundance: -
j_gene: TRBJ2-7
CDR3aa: CASRSGQAYEQYF
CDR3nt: TGTGCCAGCAGATCCGGACAGGCCTACGAGCAGTACTTC

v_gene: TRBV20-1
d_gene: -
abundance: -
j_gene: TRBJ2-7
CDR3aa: CSALQGMQQYF
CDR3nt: TGCAGTGCTTTACAGGGTATGCAGCAGTACTTC

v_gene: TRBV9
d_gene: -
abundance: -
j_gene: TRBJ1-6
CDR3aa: CASSPVSSYNSPLHF
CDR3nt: TGTGCCAGCAGCCCCGTGTCGTCCTATAATTCACCCCTCCACTTT

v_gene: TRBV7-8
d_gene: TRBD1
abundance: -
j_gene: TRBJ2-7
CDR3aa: CASSLRDRALEQYF
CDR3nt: TGTGCCAGCAGCTTGAGGGACAGGGCCCTCGAGCAGTACTTC

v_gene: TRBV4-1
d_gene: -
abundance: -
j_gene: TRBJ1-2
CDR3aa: CASSQETRGNYGYTF
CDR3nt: TGCGCCAGCAGCCAAGAGACCCGGGGGAACTATGGCTACACCTTC

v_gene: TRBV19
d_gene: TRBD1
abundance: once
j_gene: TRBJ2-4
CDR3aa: CASNPDRGGGIQYF
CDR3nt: TGTGCCAGTAACCCGGACAGGGGGGGAGGCATTCAGTACTTC

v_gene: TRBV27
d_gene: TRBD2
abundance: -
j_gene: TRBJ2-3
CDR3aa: CASSFTSGVSDTQYF
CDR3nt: TGTGCCAGCAGTTTTACTAGCGGGGTGTCAGATACGCAGTATTTT

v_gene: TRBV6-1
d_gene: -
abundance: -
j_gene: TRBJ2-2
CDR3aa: CASSEAGGHTGELFF
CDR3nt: TGTGCCAGCAGTGAAGCGGGGGGGCACACCGGGGAGCTGTTTTTT